This TCR beta chain was obtained from a study of technical replicates of blood from a handful of donors. From germline, CDR1 is MGHRA and CDR2 YSYEKL. The CDR3 has 16 amino acids. The ends were cut back, 3 bases at V and 8 bases at J, with 22 bases in the middle. TCRdb keeps only in-frame clones here, not all; method: immunoSEQ multiplex PCR. The sample lists more than 90,000 clones; nearly 96% were seen once. The source of this sequence is a human donor in good health. Sequencing input: T cells isolated from PBMCs. The chain links TRBV4-1 to TRBJ1-2; D gene unclear. This chain's CDR3 is CASSQEAWEDGGGYTF. DNA for the CDR3: TGCGCCAGCAGCCAGGAAGCCTGGGAGGATGGTGGCGGCTACACCTTC.